The 26 T cell receptor beta chains in this list originate from one sample, sequenced in a study of cytomegalovirus exposure and HLA in healthy donors. PCR primers comprised 60 Vbeta and 13 Jbeta primers. Repertoires were generated with immunoSEQ multiplex PCR, while TCRdb's copy carries only in-frame clones and drops some. The sample includes over 250,000 clones, more than 55% of them seen just once. The sample comprised PBMCs. The receptors originated from a female donor in good health and CMV-seronegative.

This clone was recorded only once. The CDR3 sequence: CASSNMTATYEQYF. In DNA, the CDR3 is TGTGCCAGCAGCAATATGACAGCTACCTACGAGCAGTACTTC. This chain links TRBV21-1 with TRBJ2-7; TRBD1 is the table's D call, not checked against the DNA. TRBV21-1 is a pseudogene. The length of the CDR3 is 14 residues.

V is TRBV30 and J is TRBJ1-4; D is perhaps TRBD1 (5 bases). CDR1 GTSNPN and CDR2 SVGIG come from the germline V gene (reference sequence). The CDR3 contains 14 residues. V lost 3 bases and J 10 bases, leaving 18 bases between the germline ends. The CDR3, as DNA: TGTGCCTGGAGGGACGTTGCGCACACAGGAAAACTGTTTTTT. Translated: CAWRDVAHTGKLFF. Combining the CDR3 with reference TRBV30 and TRBJ1-4 gives the whole variable domain SQTIHQWPATLVQPVGSPLSLECTVEGTSNPNLYWYRQAAGRGLQLLFYSVGIGQISSEVPQNLSASRPQDRQFILSSKKLLLSDSGFYLCAWRDVAHTGKLFFGSGTQLSVL.

This chain links TRBV5-1 with TRBJ2-2; D gene unclear. The ends were cut back, 8 bases at V and 0 bases at J, with 14 bases in the middle. This CDR3 contains 15 residues. Germline V lookup: CDR1 SGHRS, CDR2 YFSETQ. The CDR3: CARSRGPANTGELFF. The CDR3 DNA reads TGCGCCAGATCAAGAGGCCCCGCGAACACCGGGGAGCTGTTTTTT. The whole variable domain, remainder taken from reference TRBV5-1 and TRBJ2-2, is KAGVTQTPRYLIKTRGQQVTLSCSPISGHRSVSWYQQTPGQGLQFLFEYFSETQRNKGNFPGRFSGRQFSNSRSEMNVSTLELGDSALYLCARSRGPANTGELFFGEGSRLTVL.

V gene TRBV4-1 combines with J gene TRBJ2-7, with TRBD2 identical over 10 bases. The CDR3 extends over 15 amino acids. Germline CDR1 reads MGHRA; CDR2 reads YSYEKL. The V and J ends lost 2 bases and 5 bases, in that order; junction bases with no gene match: 6. CDR3 nucleotides: TGCGCCAGCAGCCAATCCCTAGCGGGAGCTGACGAGCAGTACTTC. It is translated as CASSQSLAGADEQYF.

The chain couples TRBV4-2 to TRBJ2-7, with 7 nucleotides matching TRBD2. Germline lookup yields CDR1 LGHNA and CDR2 YNFKEQ. The CDR3 covers 16 residues. J gave up 9 bases and V 1 base, and 15 bases lay outside the gene matches. The CDR3 DNA reads as TGTGCCAGCAGCCAAGTTGGGCGGGAGCGCGCCGACGGGCAGTACTTC. Translated: CASSQVGRERADGQYF.

V gene TRBV27 combines with J gene TRBJ1-2; D unresolved. The CDR3 totals 11 residues. Germline V CDR1 and CDR2: MNHEY, SMNVEV (reference sequence). The V and J ends lost 0 bases and 8 bases respectively, with 4 bases between them. CDR3 in amino acids: CASSLSSGYTF. The DNA for the CDR3 is TGTGCCAGCAGTTTATCGAGCGGCTACACCTTC.

This clone showed up just a few times. The rearrangement links TRBV10-1 to TRBJ2-1; D might be TRBD2 (5 bases). The germline V and J ends were trimmed by 2 bases and 10 bases, with 15 bases remaining between them. The CDR3 contains 14 residues. Germline CDR1 reads WNHNN; CDR2 reads SYGVQD (reference sequence). The CDR3 nucleotides are TGCGCCAGCAGTGAGAGCGCCTCCGGCGGGGAGCAGTTCTTC. Its protein is CASSESASGGEQFF.

This clone was observed a handful of times. The chain employs TRBV7-8 and TRBJ2-7; D possibly corresponds to TRBD2 (7 bases). The CDR3 sequence is 18 residues long. Germline lookup yields CDR1 SGHVS and CDR2 FQNEAQ. V lost 0 bases to trimming and J lost 4 bases, with 22 bases between them. CDR3 bases: TGTGCCAGCAGCTTAGCGCAGGGAGGGGGGTTTTTAAGGTACGAGCAGTACTTC. This codes for CASSLAQGGGFLRYEQYF.

In the case of this clone: The sample has other DNA sequences that encode this CDR3 too. V is TRBV7-2 and J is TRBJ2-7; 10 bases are a match to TRBD2. The junction had 3 bases not matched to a gene; V was cut back by 4 bases and J by 3 bases. Germline V gives CDR1 SGHTA, CDR2 FQGNSA. This CDR3 comprises 14 residues. The DNA for the CDR3 is TGTGCCAGCAGCTCCCGGACTAGCGGCTACGAGCAGTACTTC. Translating gives CASSSRTSGYEQYF. Supplemented by reference TRBV7-2 and TRBJ2-7, the full variable domain reads GAGVSQSPSNKVTEKGKDVELRCDPISGHTALYWYRQSLGQGLEFLIYFQGNSAPDKSGLPSDRFSAERTGGSVSTLTIQRTQQEDSAVYLCASSSRTSGYEQYFGPGTRLTVT.

This clone has just one count. The CDR3: CASESQGQAATNEKLFF. CDR3 nucleotides: TGTGCCAGCGAAAGCCAGGGACAGGCAGCAACTAATGAAAAACTGTTTTTT. The V call is TRBV28, the J call TRBJ1-4, with 8 positions matching TRBD1. Trimming took 8 bases from V and 0 from J; bases not matched to a gene: 11. This CDR3 region has 17 residues. Germline CDR1 and CDR2: MDHEN and SYDVKM.

The chain employs TRBV6-1 and TRBJ2-5, with D perhaps TRBD2 (6 bases). In germline, CDR1 is MNHNS, CDR2 SASEGT. V was trimmed by 0 bases and J by 4 bases, leaving 12 bases between them. The CDR3 is 15 residues long. CDR3 residues: CASSEAPGEVETQYF. DNA of the CDR3: TGTGCCAGCAGTGAAGCACCGGGAGAGGTAGAGACCCAGTACTTC.

In its sample, this clone was seen a few times. The chain employs TRBV28 and TRBJ2-1; 8 bases align to TRBD1. The junction had 1 base not matched to a gene; V was cut back by 2 bases and J by 4 bases. CDR3 length: 14 residues. Germline values: CDR1 MDHEN, CDR2 SYDVKM. In DNA form, the CDR3 reads TGTGCCAGCAGTTTAGGGACAGGATACAATGAGCAGTTCTTC. Translating it yields CASSLGTGYNEQFF.

This chain links TRBV11-3 with TRBJ2-1; weak D call: TRBD2 (6 bases). CDR1 is SGHNT, CDR2 YENEEA, per germline. V dropped 1 base and J dropped 7 bases, with 11 bases sitting between them. The CDR3 covers 14 residues. CDR3 DNA: TGTGCCAGCAGCTTAGGTGGGAGCGGGAATGAGCAGTTCTTC. It is translated as CASSLGGSGNEQFF. Complete variable domain (other parts from reference TRBV11-3 and TRBJ2-1): EAGVVQSPRYKIIEKKQPVAFWCNPISGHNTLYWYLQNLGQGPELLIRYENEEAVDDSQLPKDRFSAERLKGVDSTLKIQPAELGDSAVYLCASSLGGSGNEQFFGPGTRLTVL.

This chain links TRBV2 with TRBJ2-7, with 11 positions matching TRBD2. The CDR3 covers 14 residues. The V gene end was trimmed by 4 bases and the J gene end by 5 bases; junction bases not matched to a gene: 4. Per germline, CDR1 SNHLY and CDR2 FYNNEI. CDR3 in amino acids: CASSGGTSGHEQYF. CDR3 bases: TGTGCCAGCAGTGGGGGGACTAGCGGCCACGAGCAGTACTTC.

V usage is TRBV2 and J usage is TRBJ1-1, with a tentative D call TRBD1 (5 bases). Trimming stripped 7 bases from V and 1 base from J, with 13 bases between. There are 14 residues in the CDR3. Germline CDR1 and CDR2: SNHLY and FYNNEI. CDR3 nucleotide sequence: TGTGCCAGCAAAGTGCGGGGGTGGAACACTGAAGCTTTCTTT. Protein: CASKVRGWNTEAFF.

Concerning this clone itself: The same CDR3 is also encoded by other DNA sequences in this sample. The chain is built from TRBV6-6 and TRBJ1-1; 7 nucleotides agree with TRBD1. The CDR3 extends over 14 amino acids. Per the germline V gene, CDR1 is MNHNY and CDR2 is SVGAGI (reference sequence). Trimming removed 6 bases from V and 11 bases from J; junction bases left unmatched: 15. CDR3 nucleotides: TGTGCCAGCAGAGAGCTACTTACAGGGGTTGAGGCTTTCTTT. This codes for CASRELLTGVEAFF.

This sequence joins TRBV5-4 and TRBJ2-7; 8 bases agree with TRBD1. The CDR3 length is 12 residues. J lost 9 bases, V lost 4 bases, and 6 bases had no gene match. The germline V gene encodes CDR1 SGHNT and CDR2 YYREEE (reference sequence). In DNA, the CDR3 is TGTGCCAGCAGCCACAGCACAGGGGGGCAGTACTTC. It codes for CASSHSTGGQYF.

J is TRBJ2-7 and V is TRBV28, with TRBD2 matching over 7 bases. Trimming cost V 5 bases and J 4 bases; bases outside gene matches: 14. Germline V gene sequence: CDR1 MDHEN, CDR2 SYDVKM. This CDR3 is built from 16 residues. The CDR3 reads CASSPLGGRGYYEQYF. The CDR3 nucleotides read TGTGCCAGCAGTCCCCTCGGCGGGAGAGGTTATTACGAGCAGTACTTC.

The chain carries TRBV29-1 and TRBJ2-2; 12 nucleotides line up with TRBD2. Germline trimming cut 5 bases from V and 3 bases from J; bases unmatched to any gene: 4. The germline V gene encodes CDR1 SQVTM and CDR2 ANQGSEA. The CDR3 consists of 15 residues. The CDR3, as DNA: TGCAGCGTTCGTGGACTAGCGGGATACACCGGGGAGCTGTTTTTT. Translated: CSVRGLAGYTGELFF.

A remark on this clone: Other DNA sequences in this sample translate to the same CDR3. The chain links TRBV7-9 to TRBJ2-1, with D possibly matching TRBD2 (6 bases). Germline CDR1 is SEHNR and CDR2 is FQNEAQ (reference sequence). CDR3 length equals 16 residues. V was pared by 5 bases and J by 2 bases, with 16 bases between. This CDR3 is CASSHTAGYPYNEQFF. The CDR3 DNA is TGTGCCAGCAGCCATACAGCGGGTTATCCCTACAATGAGCAGTTCTTC.

This clone was seen a few times. J is TRBJ1-2 and V is TRBV6-5, with D maybe TRBD1 (5 bases). Germline V lookup: CDR1 MNHEY, CDR2 SVGAGI. The V end was cut by 2 bases, the J end by 4 bases, with 8 bases between. This CDR3 has 13 amino acids. Here the CDR3 DNA reads TGTGCCAGCAGTTACGGGGCAGGCTATGGCTACACCTTC. This codes for CASSYGAGYGYTF.

The V call is TRBV2, the J call TRBJ2-1, with D possibly matching TRBD1 (7 bases). The germline V gene encodes CDR1 SNHLY and CDR2 FYNNEI. The CDR3 covers 15 residues. V was pared by 5 bases and J by 3 bases, with 14 bases between. The CDR3 DNA reads as TGTGCCAGCAGTTTTTACAGGGGAGGCTACAATGAGCAGTTCTTC. It encodes CASSFYRGGYNEQFF.

Notes on this clone: The junction departs from germline at one end; a sequencing error may be responsible. The sample has other DNA sequences that encode this CDR3 too. V is TRBV7-9 and J is TRBJ2-7; the match to TRBD2 covers 8 bases. CDR1 SEHNR and CDR2 FQNEAQ come from the germline V gene (reference sequence). The CDR3 is 13 amino acids. Here the CDR3 DNA reads TGTTCCAGCAGCTTGGCGGGAGGCTACGAGCAGTACTTC. Its translation is CSSSLAGGYEQYF.

This chain connects TRBV7-9 to TRBJ1-5; 7 positions agree with TRBD1. The CDR3 is 14 residues long. CDR1 is SEHNR and CDR2 is FQNEAQ in the germline V gene (reference sequence). The junction had 6 bases not matched to a gene; V was cut back by 5 bases and J by 5 bases. Here the CDR3 DNA reads TGTGCCAGCAGCCTGGGACAGAAAGATCAGCCCCAGCATTTT. Protein: CASSLGQKDQPQHF.

The CDR3 here is CASSVGGAGGGIETQYF. The CDR3 DNA reads as TGTGCCAGCAGCGTAGGAGGGGCAGGTGGAGGGATCGAGACCCAGTACTTC. V and J are TRBV9 and TRBJ2-5; D might be TRBD2 (6 bases). CDR1 and CDR2 from the germline V gene are SGDLS and YYNGEE. The ends were cut back, 0 bases at V and 5 bases at J, with 20 bases in the middle. The CDR3 runs to 17 residues.

This chain links TRBV5-1 with TRBJ2-2; D not resolved. In germline, CDR1 is SGHRS, CDR2 YFSETQ. The CDR3 has 12 amino acids. V was trimmed by 7 bases and J by 7 bases, leaving 11 bases between them. CDR3 sequence reads: CASGTGVGELFF. The CDR3 DNA sequence: TGCGCCAGCGGCACCGGAGTCGGGGAGCTGTTTTTT. Looking up the rest from reference TRBV5-1 and TRBJ2-2 gives the full variable domain: KAGVTQTPRYLIKTRGQQVTLSCSPISGHRSVSWYQQTPGQGLQFLFEYFSETQRNKGNFPGRFSGRQFSNSRSEMNVSTLELGDSALYLCASGTGVGELFFGEGSRLTVL.